This T cell receptor (beta chain) was sequenced for a study of cytomegalovirus exposure and HLA in healthy donors. Study-wide results and limits: Later analysis associated a missense DCLRE1C variant with TCR beta V- and J-gene trimming. In a later analysis, the majority of CMV-associated beta chains seemingly showed HLA restriction.

In the case of this clone: Its antigen is undetermined.

PCR involved 60 Vbeta and 13 Jbeta primers. The table came from immunoSEQ multiplex PCR; TCRdb's copy has only in-frame clones and leaves some out. The table has about 170,000 clones, approximately 80% seen once; the top ten hold about 4.3%. The ends were cut back, 1 base at V and 4 bases at J, with 10 bases in the middle. Germline CDR1 reads GTSNPN; CDR2 reads SVGIG (reference sequence). The CDR3 sequence is 14 residues long. Sequenced material: PBMCs. The sequence was collected from a woman aged 45 to 65 in good health and CMV-seropositive. The chain employs TRBV30 and TRBJ1-4; D uncertain. As DNA, the CDR3 is TGTGCCTGGAGTGCTTTATCCCTTAATGAAAAACTGTTTTTT. This translates into CAWSALSLNEKLFF.